These T cell receptor beta chains were read from a single sample in a study of OX40 agonist ivuxolimab in advanced cancers. This table comes from immunoSEQ multiplex PCR, and its TCRdb copy is limited to in-frame clones, with some not included. The data contain about 5,700 clones, approximately 87% of them singletons. Sequencing was performed on CD4+ or CD8+ T cells sorted from blood, taken in a trial of the OX40 agonist ivuxolimab. These receptors were obtained from an adult with an advanced solid tumor such as melanoma, head and neck, liver or kidney cancer. Both conserved end residues are part of each CDR3. A D gene is named only where the DNA matches it firmly. Size tells how often a clone was seen (once, few, many) or the class of an expanded clone, and some rows leave it out.

.	TRBV29-1	TRBJ2-7	TRBD2	CSVPGGGGNSYEQYF	TGCAGCGTTCCCGGGGGGGGAGGCAACTCCTACGAGCAGTACTTC
.	TRBV7-6	TRBJ2-7	TRBD1	CASSAPGQGAYEQYF	TGTGCCAGCAGCGCTCCCGGACAGGGGGCCTACGAGCAGTACTTC
.	TRBV7-6	TRBJ2-2	TRBD2	CAITGGSGGVTGELFF	TGTGCCATCACCGGGGGGTCGGGCGGGGTCACCGGGGAGCTGTTTTTT
.	TRBV6-5	TRBJ1-2	.	CASSYAGMHYGYTF	TGTGCCAGCAGTTACGCGGGGATGCACTATGGCTACACCTTC
.	TRBV27	TRBJ2-2	.	CASSGGGTGELFF	TGTGCCAGCAGTGGGGGCGGGACCGGGGAGCTGTTTTTT
.	TRBV6-5	TRBJ2-7	TRBD2	CASSYSAGEYDEQYF	TGTGCCAGCAGCTACTCAGCGGGAGAATACGACGAGCAGTACTTC
.	TRBV2	TRBJ2-2	TRBD2	CASSEALLSGRANGELFF	TGTGCCAGCAGTGAAGCGCTTCTTAGCGGGAGGGCTAACGGGGAGCTGTTTTTT
.	TRBV9	TRBJ2-1	.	CASSLYNEQFF	TGTGCCAGCAGCCTTTACAATGAGCAGTTCTTC
.	TRBV5-4	TRBJ2-5	.	CASSLDVETQYF	TGTGCCAGCAGCTTGGATGTTGAGACCCAGTACTTC
.	TRBV16	TRBJ2-3	TRBD1	CASSQPTGVTDTQYF	TGTGCCAGCAGCCAACCGACAGGGGTAACAGATACGCAGTATTTT
.	TRBV21-1	TRBJ1-1	.	CASSGLLATQFTEAFF	TGTGCCAGCAGCGGCTTACTAGCTACACAATTCACTGAAGCTTTCTTT
.	TRBV6-5	TRBJ1-3	.	CASSRTQSGNTIYF	TGTGCCAGCAGCCGGACTCAGTCTGGAAACACCATATATTTT
once	TRBV29-1	TRBJ2-3	.	CSVRLADTQYF	TGCAGCGTAAGACTGGCAGATACGCAGTATTTT
.	TRBV29-1	TRBJ1-1	.	CSVAALNTEAFF	TGCAGCGTTGCGGCATTAAACACTGAAGCTTTCTTT
once	TRBV11-2	TRBJ2-1	TRBD1	CASSGTAGNEQFF	TGTGCCAGCAGTGGGACAGCCGGCAATGAGCAGTTCTTC
.	TRBV9	TRBJ2-7	TRBD1	CASSIGQAYYEQYF	TGTGCCAGCAGCATCGGACAGGCTTACTACGAGCAGTACTTC
.	TRBV5-1	TRBJ2-1	TRBD2	CASSMVLAGFSNEQFF	TGCGCCAGCAGCATGGTTCTAGCGGGATTTAGCAATGAGCAGTTCTTC
.	TRBV27	TRBJ1-5	.	CASSQGDSNQPQHF	TGTGCCAGCAGTCAGGGAGATAGCAATCAGCCCCAGCATTTT
.	TRBV13	TRBJ2-7	TRBD2	CASSFASGSAYEQYF	TGTGCCAGCAGCTTCGCTAGCGGGAGTGCATACGAGCAGTACTTC